This record looks at one TCR beta chain sequence and its context. What this receptor recognizes is not known. No base qualities exist here, and no much larger clone lies one base off it. In the same sample, other DNA sequences code for this CDR3. Participants in the prospective study were aged roughly 18 to 89 years, lived in approximately 26 United States geographic areas, and enrolled through a virtual design. Cohort assignment in the prospective study relied on participant-reported clinical history from a screening survey and a study questionnaire. Mobile phlebotomists in the prospective study collected whole blood, serum and a nasopharyngeal or oropharyngeal swab from every participant. Additional blood draws and questionnaires over an approximately two-month period could optionally be provided by prospective study participants. Before DNA extraction, prospective study blood samples were shipped either frozen or at room temperature.

TCRbeta CDR3 regions were amplified from genomic DNA using the immunoSEQ Assay, a bias-controlled multiplex PCR. Per the authors' processing: Within the assay, amplification of reference gene primers was used to estimate how many nucleated cells each sample contained. To quantify the absolute abundance of each unique TCRbeta CDR3 rearrangement, sequence reads were collapsed and filtered. Productive Simpson clonality was computed per sample as the square root of Simpson's diversity index over productive rearrangements. This is the immuneACCESS table as TCRdb keeps it, with only in-frame sequences that have V and J called. A part of the clones is gone; compared with another copy, unresolved V genes explain less than half, and the rest is unexplained. Clone size and V and J calls were adopted from that table, with D and trimming inferred from the DNA. Across this sample there are 130,000 or so clones, with approximately 79% seen only once. The leading ten clones occupy 2% to 3% of the sample.

This sample is drawn from a study of blood T cell repertoires in COVID-19 (dated by TCRdb to 2018 to 2020). About the full investigation: Samples covering the acute and convalescent phases of COVID-19 were provided by collaborators in the United States, Italy and Spain. The dataset comprised deeply sampled blood TCRbeta repertoires from subjects exposed to, actively infected with, or recovered from COVID-19. The repertoires were released in a freely available public database intended as a resource for research on the immune response to SARS-CoV-2. The samples were drawn from the first 160 participants of the ongoing ImmuneRACE study and from 950 to 1,500 subjects provided by 6 global collaborators. The prospective study material was composed of cDNA or gDNA derived from T cells, B-cell-depleted T cells, or PBMCs. Nearly every sample came with metadata listing a de-identified subject ID, COVID-19 status, age in years and sex. Where HLA class I and class II types were available, the types were taken from metadata supplied by the sample provider, not from assay-based typing. The paper's findings and limits, for the study overall: The amount of clinical and demographic metadata varied by source and participant and was provided uncurated.

Taken from cysteine to phenylalanine, the CDR3 has 15 residues. Here the CDR3 DNA is all that survives: 45 bases in frame from base 1. Between the V and J ends, shortened by 0 bases and 4 bases respectively, the junction contains 9 bases. Looking up the germline V gene (reference sequence) yields CDR1 LNHDA and CDR2 SQIVND. The sequenced material came from PBMCs or T cells enriched from blood (not recorded which). This TCR derives from a man aged 35 to 55 with acute COVID-19. The rearrangement joined TRBV19 to TRBJ2-2; 5 matching bases give a weak D call of TRBD1. Here the CDR3 is given as CASSIEGAGTGELFF. In nucleotides, the sequence is TGTGCCAGTAGTATAGAAGGGGCCGGCACCGGGGAGCTGTTTTTT.